A single T cell receptor (beta chain) is shown here with its context. What antigen it recognizes has not been identified. No base quality values were provided; no much bigger clone lies one nucleotide off. The entry originates in a study of T and B cells in COVID-19 patients (dated by TCRdb to 2018 to 2020). Study-wide context: Using TRB and IGH repertoire sequencing of peripheral blood, the study characterized adaptive immunity in COVID-19 patients who had active infection or had recovered. The recovered cohort included more than 15 patients who contributed fewer than 25 samples, and most of those patients had mild to moderate COVID-19 that was managed on an outpatient basis. Patients in the recovered cohort had a median age of 34 years, compared with less than 70 years for patients in the active-infection cohort. Of the 20 to 25 patients in the active-infection cohort, about eleven were critically ill and needed mechanical ventilation or ECMO. In the active-infection cohort, nine tenths of the roughly 20 patients had comorbidities linked to unfavorable COVID-19 outcome. The repository of TCR and BCR sequences included roughly 70 time points from 37 patients, and more than 8.3 million TCR sequences were analysed. A couple of patients were in both the active and recovered cohorts because samples existed from active disease and from after recovery. An age-matched reference group of 39 healthy donors negative for COVID-19 antibodies served as the comparison for repertoire analyses. Up to roughly 10 follow-up blood samples were collected per patient, with some samples spanning different disease stages in the same individual.

These reads were obtained on an Illumina MiSeq. TRB rearrangements were amplified by multiplex PCR with BIOMED2 TRB-A/B primer pools. Illumina-compatible adapters and 7-nucleotide sample barcodes were added to the amplicons in two consecutive PCRs. Phusion HS II polymerase was used for all library PCRs. Amplicons were gel-purified with the NucleoSpin Gel and PCR Clean-up kit, quantified on Qubit, and pooled at 4 nM. Before Illumina next-generation sequencing, the quality of the amplicon pool was assessed on an Agilent 2100 Bioanalyzer. The authors' pipeline ran thus. MiXCR 3.0.8 with the default MiXCR reference library was used to annotate TRB rearrangements. Non-productive reads and sequences with fewer than 2 reads were removed, and each unique CDR3 nucleotide sequence was counted as one clone. R 3.5.1 was used to calculate clonality, diversity, richness and V-J gene usage. GLIPH2 was used for TCR clustering by CDR3 similarity, and generation probabilities were calculated by OLGA. Only GLIPH2 clusters with at least four unique TCR clonotypes present in at least three individuals were retained. TCRdb itself trimmed the public reads at Q25 with fastp, ran MiXCR and retained productive beta chains. For every CDR3 protein sequence, its rows merge into one entry that carries the most common genes and DNA. TCRdb's processing, not the authors' own work, is the source of the V and J calls. For this sample the table gives around 7,600 distinct CDR3 sequences, of which 40% were detected only once. Clones ranked in the top ten supply more than 2.5% of the sample.

TRB repertoires were amplified using about 250-500 ng of genomic DNA isolated from blood. V loses 6 bases at its end and J loses 7 bases; junction bases beyond the gene matches: 6. From the cysteine up to the phenylalanine, the CDR3 has a length of 14 residues. The retained sequence is limited to the CDR3, 42 bases, with the frame set at the first base. The CDR1 and CDR2 encoded by the germline V gene are MNHEY and SVGAGI. The investigation overall reported the following: TRB repertoires were highly clonal in active COVID-19, whereas diversity and richness at recovery rose above healthy donor levels. Patients with COVID-19 were reported to show strongly skewed TRBV/TRBJ gene usage. Specific T cell subsets (CD4+/Treg/CD8+) and sorted SARS-CoV-2-responsive or tetramer+ T cells had not yet been sequenced, and these experiments were ongoing. The recovered cohort had 2,300 or so exclusive TCR clusters, including over 30 low-pGen clusters. Few blood samples were available from mildly ill patients while symptoms were present or from severe cases at early time points. It was stated that prospective validation of the reported TCR clusters was required before the clusters could be put to clinical use. The cohort was judged too small for assessing how HLA contributes to COVID-19 susceptibility or severity.

This clonotype originated in a human donor who had recovered from COVID-19. The receptor chain draws on TRBV6-5 and TRBJ1-6; 7 central nucleotides agree with TRBD1. Sequenced sample: blood. The CDR3 loop reads CASSRQGGNSPLHF. The DNA sequence is given as TGTGCCAGCAGCCGACAGGGAGGGAATTCACCCCTCCACTTT.